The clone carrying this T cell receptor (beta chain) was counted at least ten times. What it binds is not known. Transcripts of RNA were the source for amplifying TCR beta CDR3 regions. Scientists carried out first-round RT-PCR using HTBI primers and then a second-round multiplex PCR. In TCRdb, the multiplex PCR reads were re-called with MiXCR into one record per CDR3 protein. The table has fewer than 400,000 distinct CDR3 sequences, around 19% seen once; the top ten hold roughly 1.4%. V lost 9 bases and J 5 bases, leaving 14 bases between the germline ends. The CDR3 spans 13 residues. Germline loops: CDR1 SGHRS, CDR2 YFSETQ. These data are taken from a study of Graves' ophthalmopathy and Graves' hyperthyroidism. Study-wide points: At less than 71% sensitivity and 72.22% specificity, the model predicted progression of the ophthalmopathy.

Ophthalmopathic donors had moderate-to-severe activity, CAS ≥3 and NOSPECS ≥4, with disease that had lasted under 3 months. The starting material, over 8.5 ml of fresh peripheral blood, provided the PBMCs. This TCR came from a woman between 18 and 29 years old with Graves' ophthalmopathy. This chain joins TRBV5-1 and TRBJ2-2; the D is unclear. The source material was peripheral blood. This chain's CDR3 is CATLVSETGELFF. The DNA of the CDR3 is TGCGCCACTTTAGTGTCGGAGACCGGGGAGCTGTTTTTT. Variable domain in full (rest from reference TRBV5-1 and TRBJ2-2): KAGVTQTPRYLIKTRGQQVTLSCSPISGHRSVSWYQQTPGQGLQFLFEYFSETQRNKGNFPGRFSGRQFSNSRSEMNVSTLELGDSALYLCATLVSETGELFFGEGSRLTVL.